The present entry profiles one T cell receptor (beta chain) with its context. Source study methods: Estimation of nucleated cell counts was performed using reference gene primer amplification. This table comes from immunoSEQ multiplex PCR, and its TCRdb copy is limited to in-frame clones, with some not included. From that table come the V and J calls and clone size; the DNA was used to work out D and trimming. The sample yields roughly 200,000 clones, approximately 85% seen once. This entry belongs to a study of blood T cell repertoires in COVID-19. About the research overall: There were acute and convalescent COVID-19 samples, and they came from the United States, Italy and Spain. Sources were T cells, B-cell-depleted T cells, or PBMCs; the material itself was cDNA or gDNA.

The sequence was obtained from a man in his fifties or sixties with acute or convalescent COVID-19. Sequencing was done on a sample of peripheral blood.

The CDR3 region has the DNA TGTGCCAGTCGGTCGGGACAGGTTAATGAAAAACTGTTTTTT. This translates into CASRSGQVNEKLFF. J is TRBJ1-4 and V is TRBV19; 8 nucleotides line up with TRBD1. The trim removed 8 bases at V and 4 bases at J, leaving 6 bases unmatched. Germline CDR1 is LNHDA and CDR2 is SQIVND (reference sequence). The length of the CDR3 is 14 residues.